These 24 T cell receptor beta chains share one sample of origin, sequenced in a study of cytotoxic CD8 clonotypes in ibrutinib-treated CLL. Sequenced by immunoSEQ multiplex PCR; TCRdb stores in-frame clones only, minus some. The table has some 84,000 clones, about 86% seen once. The source was PBMCs, collected before ibrutinib treatment. These receptor sequences come from a human donor with chronic lymphocytic leukemia.

The V call is TRBV10-3, the J call TRBJ1-2, with D hard to call. The CDR3 sequence is 15 residues long. V shed 3 bases and J shed 5 bases, with 16 bases lying between them. CDR1 ENHRY and CDR2 SYGVKD come from the germline V gene. The CDR3 loop is CAISEGDGGVYGYTF. As DNA, the CDR3 is TGTGCCATCAGTGAAGGAGACGGAGGTGTATATGGCTACACCTTC.

The chain carries TRBV5-5 and TRBJ1-1, with D possibly being TRBD1 (5 bases). Trimming cost V 4 bases and J 0 bases, with 10 bases left between them. The CDR3 runs to 14 residues. CDR1 is SGHKS, CDR2 YYEKEE, per germline (reference sequence). CDR3: CASSPRQMNTEAFF. CDR3 bases: TGTGCCAGCAGCCCTAGACAGATGAACACTGAAGCTTTCTTT.

V and J are TRBV10-3 and TRBJ1-1, with 7 nucleotides matching TRBD1. After removal of 6 bases from V and 1 base from J, the junction contained 2 bases not matched to a gene. In germline, CDR1 is ENHRY, CDR2 SYGVKD. The CDR3 has 13 residues. The DNA for the CDR3 is TGTGCCATCAGGGACAGGACGAACACTGAAGCTTTCTTT. Its translation is CAIRDRTNTEAFF.

This CDR3 reads CASSKGTGGTEAFF. Here the CDR3 DNA reads TGCGCCAGCAGTAAGGGGACGGGCGGGACTGAAGCTTTCTTT. The chain is built from TRBV4-3 and TRBJ1-1, with a tentative D call TRBD1 (5 bases). V was shortened by 6 bases and J by 5 bases, with 16 bases between the two germline ends. Per the germline V gene, CDR1 is LGHNA and CDR2 is YSLEER. This CDR3 spans 14 amino acids.

The chain combines TRBV29-1 with TRBJ1-1, with no clear D. The V end lost 4 bases, the J end lost 1 base, and 16 bases lay between the germline ends. The CDR3 is 15 amino acids. The germline gives CDR1 SQVTM, CDR2 ANQGSEA. The CDR3 region is CSVGDRWAANTEAFF. Here the CDR3 DNA reads TGCAGCGTTGGGGATCGGTGGGCGGCGAACACTGAAGCTTTCTTT.

The V and J genes are TRBV6-5 and TRBJ2-2, with 8 bases that match TRBD2. The CDR3 is 15 amino acids. V lost 10 bases, J lost 5 bases, and 12 bases stayed unmatched. The germline V gene has CDR1 MNHEY and CDR2 SVGAGI. The DNA for the CDR3 is TGTGCCATCCGAATGAGCGGGAGAGATACCGGGGAGCTGTTTTTT. As protein: CAIRMSGRDTGELFF.

This chain uses TRBV7-9 with TRBJ1-1, with D perhaps TRBD1 (5 bases). Germline-derived CDR1 and CDR2 are SEHNR and FQNEAQ (reference sequence). The CDR3 runs to 15 residues. V was pared by 5 bases and J by 4 bases, with 17 bases between. The CDR3 is CASSQNGGIGTEAFF. CDR3 nucleotide sequence: TGTGCCAGCAGCCAAAACGGGGGTATCGGCACTGAAGCTTTCTTT.

V is TRBV7-6 and J is TRBJ1-2; D not certain. Trimming removed 1 base from V and 3 bases from J, with 15 bases in between. Germline CDR1 reads SGHVS; CDR2 reads FNYEAQ. The CDR3 consists of 16 residues. CDR3 sequence reads: CASSLVVDRSYYGYTF. Here the CDR3 DNA reads TGTGCCAGCAGCTTAGTTGTCGATCGAAGCTACTATGGCTACACCTTC. Looking up the rest from reference TRBV7-6 and TRBJ1-2 gives the full variable domain: GAGVSQSPRYKVTKRGQDVALRCDPISGHVSLYWYRQALGQGPEFLTYFNYEAQQDKSGLPNDRFSAERPEGSISTLTIQRTEQRDSAMYRCASSLVVDRSYYGYTFGSGTRLTVV.

This clone counts as medium-sized. The CDR3 bases are TGTGCCAGCAGCGTAGGGAGGACGGGAAAGTACAATGAGCAGTTCTTC. Residues: CASSVGRTGKYNEQFF. V usage is TRBV9 and J usage is TRBJ2-1; possibly TRBD2 for D (5 bases). The CDR3 covers 16 residues. The V end lost 0 bases, the J end lost 4 bases, and 14 bases lay between the germline ends. Per the germline V gene, CDR1 is SGDLS and CDR2 is YYNGEE.

The chain joins TRBV7-3 to TRBJ2-3; the D gene is possibly TRBD2 (6 bases). There are 22 residues in the CDR3. Trimming removed 1 base at V and 2 bases at J, with 31 bases between. The germline V gene encodes CDR1 SGHTA and CDR2 FQGTGA. The CDR3: CASSLMPATGMWRGKNTDTQYF. In nucleotides, the CDR3 is TGTGCCAGCAGCTTAATGCCGGCCACCGGCATGTGGCGGGGAAAAAACACAGATACGCAGTATTTT. The complete variable domain, with remaining parts taken from reference TRBV7-3 and TRBJ2-3, reads GAGVSQTPSNKVTEKGKYVELRCDPISGHTALYWYRQSLGQGPEFLIYFQGTGAADDSGLPNDRFFAVRPEGSVSTLKIQRTERGDSAVYLCASSLMPATGMWRGKNTDTQYFGPGTRLTVL.

Turning to this clone: The same CDR3 also results from other DNA sequences found in this sample. The chain has TRBV12-5 and TRBJ2-3; possibly TRBD2 for D (5 bases). The V end lost 1 base, the J end lost 1 base, and 9 bases lay between the germline ends. The CDR3 consists of 15 residues. Germline values: CDR1 LGHNT, CDR2 FRNRAP. The CDR3 coding sequence is TGTGCTAGTGGTTTGGGAGGAGGAGGCACAGATACGCAGTATTTT. It specifies CASGLGGGGTDTQYF.

The chain has TRBV9 and TRBJ2-1, with TRBD2 matching over 11 bases. Trimming took 2 bases from V and 5 from J; bases not matched to a gene: 6. CDR3 length equals 16 residues. The V gene's germline CDR1 is SGDLS and CDR2 YYNGEE. The CDR3 region is CASSVSGRAEDNEQFF. CDR3 nucleotides: TGTGCCAGCAGCGTTAGCGGGAGGGCCGAGGACAATGAGCAGTTCTTC.

The chain is built from TRBV7-2 and TRBJ2-1; 8 bases are shared with TRBD2. Germline assignment: CDR1 SGHTA and CDR2 FQGNSA. J gave up 7 bases and V 1 base, and 3 bases lay outside the gene matches. The CDR3 runs 14 residues. The CDR3 loop reads CASSLGLAWNEQFF. The CDR3 coding sequence is TGTGCCAGCAGCTTAGGACTAGCGTGGAATGAGCAGTTCTTC. The complete variable domain, with remaining parts taken from reference TRBV7-2 and TRBJ2-1, reads GAGVSQSPSNKVTEKGKDVELRCDPISGHTALYWYRQSLGQGLEFLIYFQGNSAPDKSGLPSDRFSAERTGGSVSTLTIQRTQQEDSAVYLCASSLGLAWNEQFFGPGTRLTVL.

A single count supports this clone. J is TRBJ2-3 and V is TRBV11-3, with TRBD2 matching 8 bases. The V gene end was trimmed by 1 base and the J gene end by 6 bases; junction bases not matched to a gene: 3. The CDR3 length is 14 residues. CDR1 is SGHNT and CDR2 is YENEEA in the germline V gene. The CDR3 DNA is TGTGCCAGCAGCTTAGGTAGCGGGACGGATACGCAGTATTTT. This gives the protein CASSLGSGTDTQYF.

Here the CDR3 DNA reads TGTGCCAGCAGACGAACAGGGGTAGTTAAACACTCTGGGGCCAACGTCCTGACTTTC. Protein product: CASRRTGVVKHSGANVLTF. This sequence joins TRBV7-9 and TRBJ2-6, with 7 nucleotides matching TRBD1. This CDR3 contains 19 residues. Germline lookup yields CDR1 SEHNR and CDR2 FQNEAQ (reference sequence). V gave up 6 bases and J gave up 0 bases; unmatched junction bases: 14.

This rearrangement joins TRBV9 to TRBJ1-2; the match to TRBD1 covers 7 bases. The length of the CDR3 is 14 residues. V lost 5 bases and J lost 7; bases outside the gene matches: 11. Per the germline V gene, CDR1 is SGDLS and CDR2 is YYNGEE. The CDR3 coding sequence is TGTGCCAGCAGATCTATGGACAGGCAGGCTGGCTACACCTTC. Its translation: CASRSMDRQAGYTF.

This clone was found a few times. This chain links TRBV7-6 with TRBJ1-1; D is undetermined. V gave up 5 bases and J gave up 4 bases, with 11 bases separating them. Germline loops: CDR1 SGHVS, CDR2 FNYEAQ. This CDR3 has 13 residues. This CDR3 reads CASSLGGVTEAFF. The CDR3 coding sequence is TGTGCCAGCAGCCTCGGTGGGGTCACTGAAGCTTTCTTT.

V is TRBV10-3 and J is TRBJ1-5; D is ambiguous. V shed 0 bases and J shed 1 base, with 7 bases lying between them. This CDR3 spans 15 amino acids. Germline lookup yields CDR1 ENHRY and CDR2 SYGVKD. CDR3 nucleotide sequence: TGTGCCATCAGTGAGTCCCGGCAGAGCAATCAGCCCCAGCATTTT. This sequence encodes CAISESRQSNQPQHF.

Only one count was recorded for this clone. This chain uses TRBV30 with TRBJ1-1; D is uncertain. V lost 0 bases and J lost 4, with 9 bases in between. There are 13 residues in the CDR3. Germline V lookup: CDR1 GTSNPN, CDR2 SVGIG (reference sequence). In DNA, the CDR3 is TGTGCCTGGAGTGTACAAGGGCCCACTGAAGCTTTCTTT. This sequence encodes CAWSVQGPTEAFF.

Only one count was recorded for this clone. The chain employs TRBV25-1 and TRBJ2-5, with D perhaps TRBD2 (6 bases). In germline, CDR1 is MGHDK, CDR2 SYGVNS. Trimming removed 0 bases from V and 7 bases from J, with 15 bases in between. The length of the CDR3 is 15 residues. CDR3 sequence reads: CASSEYIGGRRTQYF. The CDR3, as DNA: TGTGCCAGCAGTGAATATATAGGAGGGCGGCGGACCCAGTACTTC.

V gene TRBV6-5 combines with J gene TRBJ1-1, with 9 bases fitting TRBD1. The CDR3 is 14 residues long. Trimming removed 5 bases from V and 6 bases from J; junction bases left unmatched: 7. Germline CDR1 is MNHEY and CDR2 is SVGAGI. The chain's CDR3 is CASSNRDRVPEAFF. DNA of the CDR3: TGTGCCAGCAGTAACCGGGACAGGGTCCCTGAAGCTTTCTTT.

The chain has TRBV19 and TRBJ1-2, with D unclear. Germline V gene sequence: CDR1 LNHDA, CDR2 SQIVND (reference sequence). The V end was cut by 2 bases, the J end by 4 bases, with 17 bases between. This CDR3 comprises 16 residues. CDR3 amino acids: CASSIWIGRETYGYTF. DNA for the CDR3: TGTGCCAGTAGTATATGGATTGGGAGGGAGACCTATGGCTACACCTTC.

The CDR3 DNA reads TGTGCCAGCAGTTACTCGGGGCAAAACACCGGGGAGCTGTTTTTT. This sequence encodes CASSYSGQNTGELFF. The J gene is TRBJ2-2, the V gene TRBV6-5, with D tentatively TRBD1 (5 bases). Germline assignment: CDR1 MNHEY and CDR2 SVGAGI. The CDR3 has 15 amino acids. V dropped 0 bases and J dropped 2 bases, with 7 bases sitting between them.

The chain employs TRBV18 and TRBJ1-3; unclear D gene. This CDR3 comprises 15 residues. From germline, CDR1 is KGHSH and CDR2 LQKENI. Between the trimmed V and J ends, which lost 2 bases and 0 bases, there was a span of 8 bases. The CDR3 is CASSPSGYSGNTIYF. In DNA form, the CDR3 reads TGTGCCAGCTCACCATCGGGGTACTCTGGAAACACCATATATTTT.